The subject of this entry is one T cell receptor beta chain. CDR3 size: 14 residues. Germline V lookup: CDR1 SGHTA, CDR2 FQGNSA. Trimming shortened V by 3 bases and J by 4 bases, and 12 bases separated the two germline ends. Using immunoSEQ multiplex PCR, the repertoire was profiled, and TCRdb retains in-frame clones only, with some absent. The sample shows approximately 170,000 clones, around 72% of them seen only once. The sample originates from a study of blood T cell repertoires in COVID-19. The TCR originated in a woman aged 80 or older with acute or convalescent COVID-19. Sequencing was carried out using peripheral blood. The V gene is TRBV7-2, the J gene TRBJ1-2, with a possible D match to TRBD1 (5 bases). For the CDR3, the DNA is TGTGCCAGCAGCTTTGGGGGGGATAGCTATGGCTACACCTTC. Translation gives CASSFGGDSYGYTF.